Presented here are 2 T cell receptor beta chains from one specimen sequenced in a study of cytomegalovirus exposure and HLA in healthy donors. This PCR relied on a set of 60 Vbeta primers and 13 Jbeta primers. Clones were read by immunoSEQ multiplex PCR, and TCRdb kept only the in-frame ones, dropping some. The repertoire holds 200,000 or so clones, 82% seen once, with 6.5% in the top ten. Sequenced input: PBMCs. The receptors here all came from a woman in her forties or fifties in good health and CMV-seropositive.

The count of this clone is one. This chain connects TRBV25-1 to TRBJ1-1, with 8 bases matching TRBD1. Germline loops: CDR1 MGHDK, CDR2 SYGVNS. The CDR3 is 15 residues long. V lost 4 bases to trimming and J lost 1 base; unmatched junction nucleotides: 5. CDR3 region: CASSGGQEGNTEAFF. CDR3 DNA sequence: TGTGCCAGCAGTGGGGGACAGGAGGGGAACACTGAAGCTTTCTTT.

The J gene is TRBJ1-5, the V gene TRBV7-8, with a weak D call TRBD1 (5 bases). The germline CDR1 and CDR2 sequences are SGHVS and FQNEAQ. The CDR3 length is 15 residues. V was cut by 1 base and J by 3 bases, with 10 bases left in between. The CDR3 DNA follows: TGTGCCAGCAGCTTAGGACAGTCTCTCAATCAGCCCCAGCATTTT. It codes for CASSLGQSLNQPQHF. The full variable domain, its missing parts supplied by reference TRBV7-8 and TRBJ1-5, is GAGVSQSPRYKVAKRGQDVALRCDPISGHVSLFWYQQALGQGPEFLTYFQNEAQLDKSGLPSDRFFAERPEGSVSTLKIQRTQQEDSAVYLCASSLGQSLNQPQHFGDGTRLSIL.